This TCR beta chain derives from a study of blood T cell repertoires in COVID-19 (TCRdb year 2020). In the study overall: The collaborator samples originated in the United States, Italy and Spain and spanned the acute and convalescent phases of COVID-19. The prospective study material was composed of cDNA or gDNA derived from T cells, B-cell-depleted T cells, or PBMCs. Samples came from the ongoing ImmuneRACE study (first 160 participants) plus 1,254 subjects from 6 global collaborators. The dataset comprised deeply sampled blood TCRbeta repertoires from subjects exposed to, actively infected with, or recovered from COVID-19. Sample metadata almost always included a de-identified subject ID, COVID-19 status, age in years and sex. Where HLA class I and class II types were available, the types were taken from metadata supplied by the sample provider, not from assay-based typing. The repertoires were made available in a free public database intended to serve as a resource for research on the immune response to SARS-CoV-2.

Each collaborating institution followed its own protocols to collect whole blood in K2EDTA tubes. Collaborator samples were shipped for TCRbeta analysis as frozen whole blood, isolated PBMCs, or DNA extracted from either sample type. Remarks on this clone: The specificity of this receptor is unknown. No clone much larger than this one lies a single base away; base qualities are absent.

CDR1 and CDR2 are drawn from the germline V gene: SGDLS, YYNGEE. Counted from cysteine to phenylalanine, this CDR3 has 16 amino acids. The CDR3 DNA has 48 bases and is translated from base 1. The junction shows trimming of 0 bases on V and 3 bases on J, and the gene matches do not reach 7 bases of it. Results and caveats for the whole study, not just this receptor: Clinical and demographic metadata were provided uncurated, with the amount varying by source and participant.

TCRbeta CDR3 regions were amplified from genomic DNA using the immunoSEQ Assay, a bias-controlled multiplex PCR. The original pipeline was this. Within the assay, amplification of reference gene primers was used to estimate how many nucleated cells each sample contained. To quantify the absolute abundance of each unique TCRbeta CDR3 rearrangement, sequence reads were collapsed and filtered. Productive Simpson clonality was computed per sample as the square root of Simpson's diversity index over productive rearrangements. This is the immuneACCESS table as TCRdb keeps it, with only in-frame sequences that have V and J called. A part of the clones is gone; compared with another copy, unresolved V genes explain less than half, and the rest is unexplained. V, J and clone size derive from that table, while D and trimming were established from the DNA sequence. This sample gives about 120,000 clones in total; roughly three quarters of them show up just once. About 4% of the sample is taken by the ten largest.

Rearrangement joined TRBV9 to TRBJ2-3, with 7 middle bases fitting TRBD2. This TCR was recovered from a woman of 80 years or more with acute or convalescent COVID-19. The source material was peripheral blood. The CDR3 region reads CASSVAVGGSTDTQYF. The DNA sequence follows: TGTGCCAGCAGCGTAGCAGTGGGAGGGAGTACAGATACGCAGTATTTT.